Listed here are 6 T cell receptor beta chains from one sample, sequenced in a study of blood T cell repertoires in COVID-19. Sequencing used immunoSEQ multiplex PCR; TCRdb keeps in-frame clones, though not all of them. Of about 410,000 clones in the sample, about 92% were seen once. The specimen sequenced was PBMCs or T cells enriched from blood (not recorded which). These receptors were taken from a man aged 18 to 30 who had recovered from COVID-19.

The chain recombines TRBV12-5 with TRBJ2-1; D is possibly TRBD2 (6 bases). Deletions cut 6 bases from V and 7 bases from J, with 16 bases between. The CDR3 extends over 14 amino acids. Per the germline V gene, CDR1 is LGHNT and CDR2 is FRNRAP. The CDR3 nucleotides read TGTGCTAGTGGCCTCGGGACTCCAAAAAATGAGCAGTTCTTC. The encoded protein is CASGLGTPKNEQFF.

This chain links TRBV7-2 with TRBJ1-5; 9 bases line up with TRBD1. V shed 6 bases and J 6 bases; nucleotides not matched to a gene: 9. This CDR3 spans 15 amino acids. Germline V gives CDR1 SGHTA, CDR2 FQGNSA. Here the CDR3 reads CASRSGQGGFQPQHF. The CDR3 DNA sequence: TGTGCCAGCAGATCGGGACAGGGAGGGTTTCAGCCCCAGCATTTT.

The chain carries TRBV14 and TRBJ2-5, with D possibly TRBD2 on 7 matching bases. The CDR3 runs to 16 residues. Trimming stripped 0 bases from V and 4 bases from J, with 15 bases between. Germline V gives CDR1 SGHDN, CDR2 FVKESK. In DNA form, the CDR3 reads TGTGCCAGCAGCCAAGAGAAACAGGGCGGGAGAGAGACCCAGTACTTC. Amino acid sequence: CASSQEKQGGRETQYF.

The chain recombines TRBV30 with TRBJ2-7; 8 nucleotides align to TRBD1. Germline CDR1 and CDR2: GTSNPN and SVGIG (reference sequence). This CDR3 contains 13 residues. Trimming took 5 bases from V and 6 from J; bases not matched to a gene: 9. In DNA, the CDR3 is TGTGCCTGGGGGGGGACAGGCCCCAGCGAGCAGTACTTC. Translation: CAWGGTGPSEQYF.

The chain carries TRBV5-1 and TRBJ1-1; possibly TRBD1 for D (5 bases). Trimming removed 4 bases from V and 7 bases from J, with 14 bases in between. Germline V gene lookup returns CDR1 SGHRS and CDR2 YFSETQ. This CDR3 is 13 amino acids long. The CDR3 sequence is CASSLDRNVEAFF. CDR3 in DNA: TGCGCCAGCAGCCTAGACAGAAATGTTGAAGCTTTCTTT. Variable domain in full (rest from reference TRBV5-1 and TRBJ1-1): KAGVTQTPRYLIKTRGQQVTLSCSPISGHRSVSWYQQTPGQGLQFLFEYFSETQRNKGNFPGRFSGRQFSNSRSEMNVSTLELGDSALYLCASSLDRNVEAFFGQGTRLTVV.

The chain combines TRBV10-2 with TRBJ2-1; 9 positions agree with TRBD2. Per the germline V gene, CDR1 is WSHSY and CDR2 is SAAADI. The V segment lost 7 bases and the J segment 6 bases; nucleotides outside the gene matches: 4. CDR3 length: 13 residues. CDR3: CASTLAGSNEQFF. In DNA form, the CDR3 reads TGCGCCAGCACCCTAGCGGGGAGCAATGAGCAGTTCTTC.